The following is a TCR beta chain sequence with its context. Seattle researchers signed up patients amid active infection and tracked them longitudinally. Source study methods: Cell counts per sample came from amplifying reference gene primers. Sequencing used immunoSEQ multiplex PCR; TCRdb keeps in-frame clones, though not all of them. The V and J calls and the clone size are those of that table, but D and trimming were determined from the DNA. The data show about 180,000 clones, approximately 88% seen once. The data belong to a study of blood T cell repertoires in COVID-19. This TCR was sampled from a woman aged 40-49 years with COVID-19, enrolled during active disease. Sequences were obtained from peripheral blood.

The CDR3 DNA reads TGTGCCAGCTCACCCCTCGAGACAGGGAGAGGGACTGAAGCTTTCTTT. This codes for CASSPLETGRGTEAFF. The chain has TRBV18 and TRBJ1-1, with 7 bases aligning to TRBD1. Germline V gives CDR1 KGHSH, CDR2 LQKENI. The CDR3 contains 16 residues. Losses at the gene ends were 3 bases for V and 5 bases for J; bases not matched to a gene: 12.